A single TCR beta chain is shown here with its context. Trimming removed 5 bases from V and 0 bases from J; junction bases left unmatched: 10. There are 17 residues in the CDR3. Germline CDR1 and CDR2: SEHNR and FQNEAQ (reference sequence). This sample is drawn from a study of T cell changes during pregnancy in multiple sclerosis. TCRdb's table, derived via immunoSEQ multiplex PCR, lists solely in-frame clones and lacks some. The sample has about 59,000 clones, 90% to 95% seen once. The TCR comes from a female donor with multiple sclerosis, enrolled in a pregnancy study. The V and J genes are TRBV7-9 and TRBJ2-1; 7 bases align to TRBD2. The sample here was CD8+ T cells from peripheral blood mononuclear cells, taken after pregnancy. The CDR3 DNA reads TGTGCCAGCAGCCAAAATTTAGCGGGCAGCTCCTACAATGAGCAGTTCTTC. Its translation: CASSQNLAGSSYNEQFF. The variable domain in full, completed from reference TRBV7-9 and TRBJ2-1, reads DTGVSQNPRHKITKRGQNVTFRCDPISEHNRLYWYRQTLGQGPEFLTYFQNEAQLEKSRLLSDRFSAERPKGSFSTLEIQRTEQGDSAMYLCASSQNLAGSSYNEQFFGPGTRLTVL.